Each of the 17 T cell receptor beta chains below was sequenced from the same sample in a study of OX40 agonist ivuxolimab in advanced cancers. Produced via immunoSEQ multiplex PCR; TCRdb's table is partial and in-frame only. Of about 61,000 clones in the sample, around 93% were seen once. Sequencing used CD4+ or CD8+ T cells sorted from blood, obtained in a trial of the OX40 agonist ivuxolimab. Source of these receptors: an adult with an advanced solid tumor such as melanoma, head and neck, liver or kidney cancer.

The chain joins TRBV6-5 to TRBJ1-1, with D uncertain. This CDR3 comprises 14 residues. The germline V and J ends were trimmed by 6 bases and 1 base, with 12 bases remaining between them. CDR1 is MNHEY and CDR2 is SVGAGI in the germline V gene. The CDR3 protein is CASSPQTPNTEAFF. The CDR3 bases are TGTGCCAGCAGCCCCCAGACACCGAACACTGAAGCTTTCTTT.

J is TRBJ1-3 and V is TRBV9; D gene ambiguous. V was pared by 6 bases and J by 0 bases, with 10 bases between. The CDR3 is 14 amino acids. Germline CDR1 is SGDLS and CDR2 is YYNGEE. The CDR3 sequence is CASTTSGSGNTIYF. The CDR3 bases are TGTGCCAGCACCACGTCGGGCTCTGGAAACACCATATATTTT.

The V gene is TRBV9, the J gene TRBJ2-3; TRBD2 agrees at 7 bases. Germline values: CDR1 SGDLS, CDR2 YYNGEE. The CDR3 consists of 15 residues. V shed 7 bases, J shed 2 bases, and the junction held 10 bases outside the gene matches. The CDR3 nucleotides read TGTGCCAGCTCCGGTCGGGGGGTTTCCACAGATACGCAGTATTTT. Encoded protein: CASSGRGVSTDTQYF.

The chain carries TRBV25-1 and TRBJ1-2; TRBD1 agrees at 7 bases. V lost 7 bases and J lost 4; bases outside the gene matches: 6. Germline CDR1 reads MGHDK; CDR2 reads SYGVNS. The CDR3 has 13 amino acids. CDR3 in amino acids: CASNGGGIYGYTF. The DNA of the CDR3 is TGTGCCAGCAATGGAGGGGGCATCTATGGCTACACCTTC.

This clone occurred once. The CDR3 bases are TGTGCCAGCAGCTTGTACGGGGCCAACGTCCTGACTTTC. Its protein is CASSLYGANVLTF. The chain joins TRBV5-6 to TRBJ2-6; D not resolved. V was shortened by 1 base and J by 4 bases, with 3 bases between the two germline ends. CDR1 SGHDT and CDR2 YYEEEE come from the germline V gene. The CDR3 is 13 amino acids.

The rearrangement joins TRBV11-3 to TRBJ2-3; maybe TRBD2 (5 bases). Trimming took 4 bases from V and 0 from J, leaving 17 bases between them. CDR1 and CDR2 from the germline V gene are SGHNT and YENEEA. The CDR3 runs to 17 residues. Here the CDR3 DNA reads TGTGCCAGCAGCTCCCTACTAGTGGCTTCTAGCACAGATACGCAGTATTTT. It codes for CASSSLLVASSTDTQYF.

The chain employs TRBV30 and TRBJ2-1; 8 nucleotides agree with TRBD2. CDR3 size: 20 residues. The V and J ends lost 6 bases and 9 bases, in that order; junction bases with no gene match: 31. CDR1 GTSNPN and CDR2 SVGIG come from the germline V gene (reference sequence). CDR3 nucleotides: TGTGCCTGTTGCGGAGTAGTTTTAGAAAGAGACGGGAGGGCCCGCACTGAGCAGTTCTTC. This translates into CACCGVVLERDGRARTEQFF.

The V gene is TRBV20-1, the J gene TRBJ2-7; D is perhaps TRBD2 (5 bases). V was cut by 5 bases and J by 3 bases, with 8 bases left in between. Per germline, CDR1 DFQATT and CDR2 SNEGSKA (reference sequence). The CDR3 has 11 residues. The CDR3 protein is CSAGTSYEQYF. For the CDR3, the DNA is TGCAGTGCTGGAACTAGCTACGAGCAGTACTTC.

This chain connects TRBV5-1 to TRBJ1-2; TRBD1 might be the D (5 bases). This CDR3 comprises 15 residues. Germline V gene lookup returns CDR1 SGHRS and CDR2 YFSETQ. The V end was cut by 3 bases, the J end by 2 bases, with 14 bases between. CDR3 bases: TGCGCCAGCAGCTACGACCGGGACGGAAACTATGGCTACACCTTC. Protein product: CASSYDRDGNYGYTF.

This chain links TRBV11-3 with TRBJ2-1; D unclear. V was clipped by 0 bases and J by 5 bases, with 11 bases between them. CDR3 length: 15 residues. The germline V gene has CDR1 SGHNT and CDR2 YENEEA. CDR3 DNA sequence: TGTGCCAGCAGCTTAGATCTAAGTCTCCACAATGAGCAGTTCTTC. It specifies CASSLDLSLHNEQFF. Based on the CDR3 plus reference TRBV11-3 and TRBJ2-1, the full variable domain is EAGVVQSPRYKIIEKKQPVAFWCNPISGHNTLYWYLQNLGQGPELLIRYENEEAVDDSQLPKDRFSAERLKGVDSTLKIQPAELGDSAVYLCASSLDLSLHNEQFFGPGTRLTVL.

This clone was picked up one time. This chain uses TRBV28 with TRBJ2-1; 10 positions match TRBD2. The J segment lost 3 bases and the V segment lost 7 bases, leaving 0 bases of the junction unmatched. The germline V gene encodes CDR1 MDHEN and CDR2 SYDVKM. The length of the CDR3 is 13 residues. The CDR3 DNA reads TGTGCCAGCACTAGCGGGGGCTACAATGAGCAGTTCTTC. Residues: CASTSGGYNEQFF.

This clone came up once. J is TRBJ2-1 and V is TRBV28; 7 positions agree with TRBD2. The ends lost 5 bases at V and 0 bases at J; junction bases unmatched: 7. This CDR3 spans 16 amino acids. Germline V lookup: CDR1 MDHEN, CDR2 SYDVKM. For the CDR3, the DNA is TGTGCCAGCAGTACCCCCCGGGAGGTCTCCTACAATGAGCAGTTCTTC. Translated: CASSTPREVSYNEQFF.

The CDR3 bases are TGTGCCAGCAGCGTAGGTTGGCTAGCGGGGCACCAAAGCACAGATACGCAGTATTTT. It yields the protein CASSVGWLAGHQSTDTQYF. The chain is built from TRBV9 and TRBJ2-3, with 9 bases matching TRBD2. CDR1 and CDR2 (germline): SGDLS, YYNGEE. J was trimmed by 0 bases and V by 0 bases; bases with no gene match: 11. The CDR3 sequence is 19 residues long.

V is TRBV7-8 and J is TRBJ1-5, with a weak D call TRBD1 (6 bases). The CDR3 covers 15 residues. Germline values: CDR1 SGHVS, CDR2 FQNEAQ. Trimming shortened V by 4 bases and J by 0 bases, and 10 bases separated the two germline ends. The CDR3 loop is CASSWGPDSNQPQHF. CDR3 in DNA: TGTGCCAGCAGCTGGGGGCCTGATAGCAATCAGCCCCAGCATTTT. Supplemented by reference TRBV7-8 and TRBJ1-5, the full variable domain reads GAGVSQSPRYKVAKRGQDVALRCDPISGHVSLFWYQQALGQGPEFLTYFQNEAQLDKSGLPSDRFFAERPEGSVSTLKIQRTQQEDSAVYLCASSWGPDSNQPQHFGDGTRLSIL.

The chain has TRBV5-1 and TRBJ2-7, with D perhaps matching TRBD2 (5 bases). Trimming removed 1 base at V and 6 bases at J, with 5 bases between. The CDR3 is 11 residues long. Germline loops: CDR1 SGHRS, CDR2 YFSETQ. CDR3 sequence: CASSLTSEQYF. The CDR3 bases are TGCGCCAGCAGCTTGACTAGCGAGCAGTACTTC.

This clone was seen just once. This rearrangement joins TRBV4-3 to TRBJ2-1, with 11 bases lining up with TRBD2. The CDR3 covers 16 residues. The V gene's germline CDR1 is LGHNA and CDR2 YSLEER. The junction had 11 bases not matched to a gene; V was cut back by 4 bases and J by 9 bases. The CDR3 sequence: CASSPWALAGVAEQFF. In DNA form, the CDR3 reads TGCGCCAGCAGCCCATGGGCACTAGCGGGAGTGGCTGAGCAGTTCTTC.

The chain employs TRBV7-3 and TRBJ1-5; no clear D. This CDR3 contains 14 residues. Germline V lookup: CDR1 SGHTA, CDR2 FQGTGA. Trimming cost V 2 bases and J 6 bases, with 11 bases left between them. CDR3 amino acids: CASSLEGRGQPQHF. Here the CDR3 DNA reads TGTGCCAGCAGCTTAGAAGGTCGCGGTCAGCCCCAGCATTTT.